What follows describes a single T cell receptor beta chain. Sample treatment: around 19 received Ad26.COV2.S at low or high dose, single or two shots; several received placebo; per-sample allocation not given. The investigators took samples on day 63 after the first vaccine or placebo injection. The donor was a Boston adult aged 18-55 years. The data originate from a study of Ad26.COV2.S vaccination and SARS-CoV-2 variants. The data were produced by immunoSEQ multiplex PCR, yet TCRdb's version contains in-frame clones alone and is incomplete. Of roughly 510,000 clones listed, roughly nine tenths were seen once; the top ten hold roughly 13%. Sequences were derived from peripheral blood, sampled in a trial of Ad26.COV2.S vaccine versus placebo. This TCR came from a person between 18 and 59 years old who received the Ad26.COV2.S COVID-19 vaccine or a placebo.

CDR3 amino acids: CAISETDRAGANVLTF. The DNA of the CDR3 is TGTGCCATCAGTGAGACCGACAGGGCTGGGGCCAACGTCCTGACTTTC. V usage is TRBV10-3 and J usage is TRBJ2-6; TRBD1 matches 7 bases. V was clipped by 2 bases and J by 2 bases; unmatched bases: 3. There are 16 residues in the CDR3. Germline V gene lookup returns CDR1 ENHRY and CDR2 SYGVKD.